This T cell receptor (beta chain) was obtained from a study of blood T cell repertoires in COVID-19 (dated by TCRdb to about 2020). Broadly, across the study: Samples covering the acute and convalescent phases of COVID-19 were provided by collaborators in the United States, Italy and Spain. The material from the prospective study consisted of cDNA or gDNA derived from T cells, B-cell-depleted T cells, or PBMCs. Subjects who had been exposed to COVID-19, were actively infected with it, or had recovered from it provided the deeply sampled blood TCRbeta repertoires that made up the dataset. The repertoires were released in a freely available public database meant as a resource for research on the immune response to SARS-CoV-2. Samples came from the ongoing ImmuneRACE study (first 160 participants) plus 1,254 subjects from 6 global collaborators. Nearly every sample came with metadata listing a de-identified subject ID, COVID-19 status, age in years and sex. HLA class I and class II types, where available, came from metadata supplied by the sample provider rather than from assay-based typing. What the work shows at the level of the full study, not this receptor alone: The quantity of clinical and demographic metadata differed by source and by participant and was supplied without curation.

About this clone itself: The specificity of this receptor is unknown. Qualities for individual bases were not recorded, and no much larger clone is one base off.

Each collaborating institution followed its own protocols to collect whole blood in K2EDTA tubes. For TCRbeta analysis, collaborators shipped samples in one of three forms: frozen whole blood, isolated PBMCs, or DNA extracted from either of those sample types. TCRbeta CDR3 regions were amplified from genomic DNA using the immunoSEQ Assay, a bias-controlled multiplex PCR. The source study handled its data this way. Nucleated cell counts per sample were estimated from amplification of reference gene primers within the assay. To quantify the absolute abundance of each unique TCRbeta CDR3 rearrangement, sequence reads were collapsed and filtered. For each sample, productive Simpson clonality was calculated by taking the square root of Simpson's diversity index across productive rearrangements. TCRdb limited this immuneACCESS table to in-frame rearrangements with V and J called. A share of clones is missing; checked studies link under half to unresolved V genes, and the rest is unexplained. For V, J and clone size, that table is used; D and trimming come from the DNA. This sample comprises over 200,000 clones, 70% to 75% of them detected only once. The ten largest make up 2.5% to 4% of the sample.

Per the germline V gene, SGHDT is the CDR1 and YYEEEE is the CDR2. The CDR3, cysteine through phenylalanine, is 15 amino acids long. Here the CDR3 DNA is all that survives: 45 bases in frame from base 1. A distance of 17 bases separates the germline ends of V and J, which lose 0 bases and 8 bases respectively. The specimen was peripheral blood. The sequence joins TRBV5-6 to TRBJ1-2; tentative D gene TRBD1, with 6 bases matching. The sequence was obtained from a woman aged 80 or older with acute or convalescent COVID-19. The CDR3 reads CASSLGGLLITGYTF. In nucleotide form, the sequence is TGTGCCAGCAGCTTGGGGGGGCTGCTGATCACCGGCTACACCTTC. Supplemented by the reference TRBV5-6 and TRBJ1-2 proteins around the CDR3, the complete variable domain is DAGVTQSPTHLIKTRGQQVTLRCSPKSGHDTVSWYQQALGQGPQFIFQYYEEEERQRGNFPDRFSGHQFPNYSSELNVNALLLGDSALYLCASSLGGLLITGYTFGSGTRLTVV.